One sample yielded the 15 T cell receptor beta chains listed below, sequenced in a study of T cell responses to AZD1222 COVID-19 vaccine (dated by TCRdb to the early 2020s). Preparation of the library involved the immunoSEQ multiplex PCR assay. In TCRdb, the immuneACCESS table is reduced to in-frame sequences with V and J assigned. These tables do not hold every clone; where another copy was compared, an unresolved V gene accounts for under half, and the others remain unexplained. For this sample there are approximately 140,000 clones; approximately 92% appear just once. The ten largest clones represent approximately 3.3% of the sample. In light of the paper, this sample's time point label describes: about 28 days (+/-7) after the second vaccine dose. Sequencing used peripheral blood, obtained 28 days after the second AZD1222 dose. Receptors originate from an adult who received the AZD1222 COVID-19 vaccine.

The V call is TRBV10-2, the J call TRBJ1-1, with 9 positions matching TRBD1. The CDR3 runs to 15 residues. Germline V gene data show CDR1 as WSHSY and CDR2 as SAAADI. Trimming took 3 bases from V and 3 from J; bases not matched to a gene: 5. CDR3 bases: TGCGCCAGCAGTGATGAGACAGGGGGGTACACTGAAGCTTTCTTT. It specifies CASSDETGGYTEAFF.

This chain uses TRBV28 with TRBJ1-5; 7 positions match TRBD1. The J segment lost 4 bases and the V segment lost 1 base, leaving 10 bases of the junction unmatched. Germline V gene data show CDR1 as MDHEN and CDR2 as SYDVKM. CDR3 length equals 17 residues. The CDR3 region has the DNA TGTGCCAGCAGTTTATATTTTCGGACAGGAGGGAATCAGCCCCAGCATTTT. This encodes CASSLYFRTGGNQPQHF.

This clone showed up just once. The chain carries TRBV5-1 and TRBJ2-7; D gene ambiguous. The ends were cut back, 0 bases at V and 5 bases at J, with 3 bases in the middle. CDR1 and CDR2 (germline): SGHRS, YFSETQ. The CDR3 extends over 11 amino acids. The CDR3 nucleotides read TGCGCCAGCAGCTTGGCGCACGAGCAGTACTTC. Translating it yields CASSLAHEQYF. Supplemented by reference TRBV5-1 and TRBJ2-7, the full variable domain reads KAGVTQTPRYLIKTRGQQVTLSCSPISGHRSVSWYQQTPGQGLQFLFEYFSETQRNKGNFPGRFSGRQFSNSRSEMNVSTLELGDSALYLCASSLAHEQYFGPGTRLTVT.

The CDR3 loop is CASSRLAGNSNQPQHF. The CDR3 region has the DNA TGTGCCAGCAGTCGCCTCGCCGGGAATAGCAATCAGCCCCAGCATTTT. This rearrangement joins TRBV28 to TRBJ1-5; no firm D call. The CDR3 length is 16 residues. V lost 5 bases and J lost 0, with 14 bases in between. The germline gives CDR1 MDHEN, CDR2 SYDVKM.

This sequence joins TRBV5-4 and TRBJ1-2, with 10 positions matching TRBD1. From germline, CDR1 is SGHNT and CDR2 YYREEE (reference sequence). V gave up 4 bases and J gave up 3 bases; unmatched junction bases: 3. The CDR3 consists of 14 residues. The CDR3 sequence: CASSPGTGDYGYTF. In nucleotides, the CDR3 is TGTGCCAGCAGCCCCGGGACAGGGGACTATGGCTACACCTTC.

The chain links TRBV7-9 to TRBJ2-7; D not resolved. Trimming removed 5 bases at V and 3 bases at J, with 23 bases between. This CDR3 spans 17 amino acids. From germline, CDR1 is SEHNR and CDR2 FQNEAQ (reference sequence). This CDR3 is CASSPNHWVGLYYEQYF. CDR3 sequence (DNA): TGTGCCAGCAGCCCAAATCACTGGGTCGGGCTATACTACGAGCAGTACTTC.

Only one count was recorded for this clone. The rearrangement links TRBV7-3 to TRBJ2-3, with a possible D match to TRBD2 (6 bases). The CDR3 is 20 amino acids. The V gene's germline CDR1 is SGHTA and CDR2 FQGTGA. Trimming left V 3 bases short and J 1 base short, with 26 bases between. The CDR3 spells CASSFLLFSGEPRGTDTQYF. The CDR3 DNA is TGTGCCAGCAGCTTCCTTCTTTTCTCGGGAGAGCCTCGAGGCACAGATACGCAGTATTTT.

J is TRBJ2-7 and V is TRBV29-1; 8 bases agree with TRBD2. The CDR3 spans 15 residues. Per the germline V gene, CDR1 is SQVTM and CDR2 is ANQGSEA. Trimming removed 6 bases from V and 2 bases from J; junction bases left unmatched: 12. The CDR3 DNA follows: TGCAGCGTCAGGACTAGCCATTGGTCGACCTACGAGCAGTACTTC. This codes for CSVRTSHWSTYEQYF.

The rearrangement links TRBV11-2 to TRBJ2-3; no definite D call. The CDR3 sequence is 16 residues long. The germline V gene has CDR1 SGHAT and CDR2 FQNNGV. Trimming stripped 8 bases from V and 2 bases from J, with 20 bases between. CDR3 in DNA: TGTGCCAGCGCCAAAACTGTGGCGGAAACCACAGATACGCAGTATTTT. This encodes CASAKTVAETTDTQYF.

V is TRBV6-2 or TRBV6-3 and J is TRBJ1-1; tentatively, D is TRBD1 (5 bases). CDR1 is MNHEY, CDR2 SVGEGT, per germline. Trimming stripped 2 bases from V and 4 bases from J, with 14 bases between. The CDR3 totals 15 residues. The CDR3, as DNA: TGTGCCAGCAGTTACCTTGGGGGGGGAAGCACTGAAGCTTTCTTT. This encodes CASSYLGGGSTEAFF.

V gene TRBV19 combines with J gene TRBJ2-3; D possibly corresponds to TRBD1 (5 bases). This CDR3 comprises 15 residues. The germline V gene has CDR1 LNHDA and CDR2 SQIVND (reference sequence). The ends were cut back, 10 bases at V and 1 base at J, with 18 bases in the middle. The CDR3 sequence: CATRQLIAGTDTQYF. As DNA, the CDR3 is TGTGCCACTAGACAGTTAATCGCCGGCACAGATACGCAGTATTTT.

The rearrangement joins TRBV19 to TRBJ2-1; D uncertain. V was clipped by 8 bases and J by 0 bases, with 8 bases between them. CDR1 and CDR2 from the germline V gene are LNHDA and SQIVND (reference sequence). The CDR3 sequence is 13 residues long. CDR3 amino acids: CASQLSSYNEQFF. DNA for the CDR3: TGTGCCAGTCAACTTTCCTCCTACAATGAGCAGTTCTTC.

The V call is TRBV25-1, the J call TRBJ1-4; TRBD1 might be the D (6 bases). The ends were cut back, 8 bases at V and 6 bases at J, with 13 bases in the middle. This CDR3 comprises 13 residues. The V gene's germline CDR1 is MGHDK and CDR2 SYGVNS. CDR3 protein: CASVQGFHEKLFF. Written as DNA, the CDR3 is TGTGCCAGCGTACAGGGCTTTCATGAAAAACTGTTTTTT. Drawing the rest from reference TRBV25-1 and TRBJ1-4, the complete variable domain is EADIYQTPRYLVIGTGKKITLECSQTMGHDKMYWYQQDPGMELHLIHYSYGVNSTEKGDLSSESTVSRIRTEHFPLTLESARPSHTSQYLCASVQGFHEKLFFGSGTQLSVL.

The V and J genes are TRBV10-3 and TRBJ1-2, with D possibly TRBD1 on 6 matching bases. Deletions cut 2 bases from V and 8 bases from J, with 18 bases between. The germline gives CDR1 ENHRY, CDR2 SYGVKD. This CDR3 is built from 15 residues. In DNA form, the CDR3 reads TGTGCCATCAGTGAGCCCGAGTCTTCAGGGGCCGGCTACACCTTC. This encodes CAISEPESSGAGYTF.

The rearrangement links TRBV7-9 to TRBJ2-7; D remains ambiguous. The CDR3 consists of 15 residues. V was trimmed by 5 bases and J by 0 bases, leaving 14 bases between them. Per germline, CDR1 SEHNR and CDR2 FQNEAQ (reference sequence). CDR3 sequence (DNA): TGTGCCAGCAGCCTCCAGCAGGCGCGCTCCTACGAGCAGTACTTC. As protein: CASSLQQARSYEQYF.